This is a list of T cell receptor beta chains from one sample in a study of PD-L1 blockade in urothelial cancer. Libraries were prepared by immunoSEQ multiplex PCR; TCRdb keeps only in-frame clonotypes and omits some of them. The data contain 90,000 to 130,000 clones, approximately 90% of them singletons. Sequencing was performed on PBMCs, taken around atezolizumab (anti-PD-L1) treatment. These receptors originate from a man aged 55 to 69 with urothelial cancer. CDR3s include the opening cysteine and the closing phenylalanine or tryptophan. D genes are given only for firm matches. Clone size is stated in some rows and not others, as once, few, many or a class when expanded.

CDR3aa	CDR3nt	d_gene	j_gene	v_gene	abundance
CASSLAARENSPLHF	TGTGCCAGCAGTCTTGCGGCCAGGGAAAATTCACCCCTCCACTTT	-	TRBJ1-6	TRBV5-4	-
CASSREGRGNSGANVLTF	TGTGCCAGTAGTAGGGAGGGCAGGGGAAACTCTGGGGCCAACGTCCTGACTTTC	-	TRBJ2-6	TRBV19	once
CASKSPGETQYF	TGTGCCAGCAAAAGTCCAGGGGAGACCCAGTACTTC	-	TRBJ2-5	TRBV27	-
CASSIVGGLYGYTF	TGTGCCAGTAGTATAGTGGGCGGGCTTTATGGCTACACCTTC	-	TRBJ1-2	TRBV19	-
CASSWGLAGSTGELFF	TGTGCCAGCAGCTGGGGACTAGCGGGATCCACCGGGGAGCTGTTTTTT	TRBD2	TRBJ2-2	TRBV7-2	-
CSVRTGTPNTGELFF	TGCAGCGTGAGAACCGGGACACCGAACACCGGGGAGCTGTTTTTT	-	TRBJ2-2	TRBV29-1	-
CASSSGQGVNEQFF	TGCGCCAGCAGCTCGGGACAGGGCGTCAATGAGCAGTTCTTC	TRBD1	TRBJ2-1	TRBV5-1	once
CASSIAGGRLAGTYEQYF	TGTGCCAGCAGCATCGCTGGGGGGAGACTAGCTGGGACGTACGAGCAGTACTTC	-	TRBJ2-7	TRBV21-1	-
CASSVAEGFLETQYF	TGTGCCAGCAGCGTAGCTGAGGGCTTTTTGGAGACCCAGTACTTC	-	TRBJ2-5	TRBV9	-
CASSLGQNRVTEAFF	TGTGCCAGCAGCTTGGGGCAAAACAGGGTCACTGAAGCTTTCTTT	-	TRBJ1-1	TRBV5-6	-
CSARWSGEQFF	TGCAGTGCTAGATGGTCGGGGGAGCAGTTCTTC	-	TRBJ2-1	TRBV20-1	-
CASKGEDWVDTQYF	TGTGCCAGCAAGGGGGAAGACTGGGTGGATACGCAGTATTTT	-	TRBJ2-3	TRBV6-1	-
CASSLGWQGRETQYF	TGTGCCAGCAGCTTAGGGTGGCAGGGAAGGGAGACCCAGTACTTC	-	TRBJ2-5	TRBV7-6	once
CSVSGDYEQYF	TGCAGTGTCTCGGGGGACTACGAGCAGTACTTC	-	TRBJ2-7	TRBV20-1	once
CASSRGSGGTGELFF	TGTGCCAGCAGCCGTGGAAGCGGGGGCACCGGGGAGCTGTTTTTT	TRBD2	TRBJ2-2	TRBV7-6	-
CASSDRGGSNYGYTF	TGTGCCAGTTCTGATAGGGGCGGAAGTAACTATGGCTACACCTTC	-	TRBJ1-2	TRBV19	-
CATRQGARTEAFF	TGTGCCACCAGACAGGGGGCAAGGACTGAAGCTTTCTTT	TRBD1	TRBJ1-1	TRBV2	-
CASSLQYQETQYF	TGTGCCAGCAGTCTCCAGTACCAAGAGACCCAGTACTTC	-	TRBJ2-5	TRBV27	-
CAISDRGDGNYGYTF	TGTGCCATCAGTGACAGGGGGGACGGAAACTATGGCTACACCTTC	TRBD1	TRBJ1-2	TRBV10-3	-
CASRLVPYEQYF	TGTGCCAGCAGGCTAGTCCCTTACGAGCAGTACTTC	-	TRBJ2-7	TRBV2	-
CASSQDTGVDTQYF	TGCGCCAGCAGCCAAGATACGGGAGTGGATACGCAGTATTTT	-	TRBJ2-3	TRBV4-3	-
CASSLQGDIQYF	TGCGCCAGCAGTCTACAGGGGGACATTCAGTACTTC	TRBD1	TRBJ2-4	TRBV5-1	-
CASSLLSGLQETQYF	TGTGCCAGCAGCTTGCTTAGCGGACTTCAAGAGACCCAGTACTTC	-	TRBJ2-5	TRBV7-2	-
CASSRTGDRDEKLFF	TGCGCCAGCAGCCGGACGGGGGACAGGGATGAAAAACTGTTTTTT	TRBD1	TRBJ1-4	TRBV4-1	-
CASSGDRSGNTQYF	TGTGCCAGCAGTGGGGACAGGTCGGGAAATACGCAGTATTTT	TRBD1	TRBJ2-3	TRBV2	-
CASSNSGTFSYGYTF	TGTGCCAGCAGTAATTCGGGGACATTTAGCTATGGCTACACCTTC	-	TRBJ1-2	TRBV6-1	-
CASRGRETQYF	TGTGCCAGCCGGGGGAGAGAGACCCAGTACTTC	-	TRBJ2-5	TRBV28	-
CASSEADRVIGGNTIYF	TGTGCCAGCAGTGAGGCAGACAGGGTGATAGGTGGAAACACCATATATTTT	TRBD1	TRBJ1-3	TRBV6-1	-
CASGLFSGTEAFF	TGTGCTAGTGGTTTGTTTTCCGGGACTGAAGCTTTCTTT	-	TRBJ1-1	TRBV12-5	once
CASSMGTSGSDEQYF	TGTGCCAGCAGCATGGGGACTAGCGGGAGCGACGAGCAGTACTTC	TRBD2	TRBJ2-7	TRBV7-8	-
CASSLERASAWSYEQFF	TGTGCCAGCAGCTTAGAGCGGGCCTCGGCTTGGAGCTATGAGCAGTTCTTC	-	TRBJ2-1	TRBV11-2	-
CASRVVGSLAGGTDTQYF	TGTGCCAGCAGGGTAGTGGGGTCACTAGCGGGAGGAACAGATACGCAGTATTTT	TRBD2	TRBJ2-3	TRBV27	-
CATRSRYSSYNEQFF	TGTGCCACGCGATCCAGGTATAGCTCCTACAATGAGCAGTTCTTC	-	TRBJ2-1	TRBV28	-
CASSQGYGGLAGGRF	TGCGCCAGCAGCCAAGGGTACGGGGGTCTAGCGGGAGGGCGATTT	TRBD2	TRBJ2-3	TRBV4-1	once
CASSFDRNNSPLHF	TGTGCCAGCAGCTTTGACAGGAATAATTCACCCCTCCACTTT	-	TRBJ1-6	TRBV5-4	-
CASSDGQDTDTQYF	TGTGCCAGCAGTGACGGACAGGACACAGATACGCAGTATTTT	TRBD1	TRBJ2-3	TRBV25-1	-
CASSYLHEGEQYF	TGTGCCAGCAGTTACTTGCATGAGGGAGAGCAGTACTTC	-	TRBJ2-7	TRBV6-5	-
CASSLAGTSGTDTQYF	TGCGCCAGCAGCTTGGCGGGGACTAGCGGCACAGATACGCAGTATTTT	TRBD2	TRBJ2-3	TRBV5-1	-
CASTGTFHNEQFF	TGTGCCAGTACCGGGACTTTTCACAATGAGCAGTTCTTC	-	TRBJ2-1	TRBV2	-
CASSFFRGSSSDEQYF	TGCGCCAGCAGTTTTTTTCGCGGGAGTTCGTCTGACGAGCAGTACTTC	TRBD2	TRBJ2-7	TRBV5-1	-
CATGTENTGELFF	TGTGCCACCGGGACAGAGAACACCGGGGAGCTGTTTTTT	TRBD1	TRBJ2-2	TRBV2	-
CASVREGIDTQYF	TGTGCCAGCGTGCGGGAGGGGATAGATACGCAGTATTTT	TRBD2	TRBJ2-3	TRBV6-6	-